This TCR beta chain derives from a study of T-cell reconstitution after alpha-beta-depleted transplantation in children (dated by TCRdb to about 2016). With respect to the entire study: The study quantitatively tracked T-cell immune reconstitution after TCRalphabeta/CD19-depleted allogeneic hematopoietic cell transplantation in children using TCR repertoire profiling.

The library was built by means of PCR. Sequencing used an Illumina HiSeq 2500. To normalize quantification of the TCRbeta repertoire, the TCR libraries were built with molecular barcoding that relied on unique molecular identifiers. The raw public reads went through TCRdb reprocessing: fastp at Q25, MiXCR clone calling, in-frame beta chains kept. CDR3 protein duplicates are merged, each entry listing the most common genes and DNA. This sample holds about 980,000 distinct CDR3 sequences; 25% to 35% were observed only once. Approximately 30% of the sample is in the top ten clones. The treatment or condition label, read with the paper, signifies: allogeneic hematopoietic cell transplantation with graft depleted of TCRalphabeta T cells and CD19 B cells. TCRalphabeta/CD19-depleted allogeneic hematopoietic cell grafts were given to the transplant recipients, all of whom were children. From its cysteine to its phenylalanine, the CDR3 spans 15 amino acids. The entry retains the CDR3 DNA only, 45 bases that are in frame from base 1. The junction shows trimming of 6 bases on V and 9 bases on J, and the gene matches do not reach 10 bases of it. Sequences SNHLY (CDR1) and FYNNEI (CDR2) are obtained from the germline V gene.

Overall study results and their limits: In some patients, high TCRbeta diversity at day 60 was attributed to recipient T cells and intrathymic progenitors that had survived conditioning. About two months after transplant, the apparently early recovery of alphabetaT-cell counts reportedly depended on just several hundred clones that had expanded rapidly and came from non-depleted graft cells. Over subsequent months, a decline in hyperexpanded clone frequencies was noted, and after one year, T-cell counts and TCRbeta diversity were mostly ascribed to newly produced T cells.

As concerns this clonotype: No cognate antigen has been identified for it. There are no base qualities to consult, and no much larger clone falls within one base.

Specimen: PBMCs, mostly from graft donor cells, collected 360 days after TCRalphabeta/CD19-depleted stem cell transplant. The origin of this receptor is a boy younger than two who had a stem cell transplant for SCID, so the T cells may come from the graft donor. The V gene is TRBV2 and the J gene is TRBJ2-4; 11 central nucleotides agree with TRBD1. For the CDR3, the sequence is CASSRGQGARIIQYF. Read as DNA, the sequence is TGTGCCAGCAGCCGCGGACAGGGGGCGCGGATCATTCAGTACTTC.